Below are 15 T cell receptor beta chains sequenced from a single sample in a study of T cells in Graves' hyperthyroidism and ophthalmopathy. TCR beta CDR3 sequences were amplified from RNA transcripts. Researchers ran a first-round RT-PCR on the TCR CDR3 using the HTBI primer set. TCRdb recomputed calls from the multiplex PCR reads with MiXCR, one row per CDR3 protein. This sample carries 500,000 to 750,000 distinct CDR3 sequences, 15% to 19% of them seen once, and the ten largest clones take under 8%. What was sequenced was blood. Every receptor here comes from a woman younger than 45 with Graves' hyperthyroidism.

Only a few counts were recorded for this clonotype. The V gene is TRBV19, the J gene TRBJ1-1; D is unclear. Trimming removed 6 bases from V and 3 bases from J, with 11 bases in between. Germline CDR1 LNHDA, CDR2 SQIVND (reference sequence). The CDR3 has 13 residues. CDR3 in DNA: TGTGCCAGTAGGCCGGGTTGGGACACTGAAGCTTTCTTT. The encoded protein is CASRPGWDTEAFF.

This clonotype was recorded a few times. The chain combines TRBV7-9 with TRBJ2-3, with TRBD2 identical over 7 bases. Germline loops: CDR1 SEHNR, CDR2 FQNEAQ (reference sequence). V was pared by 3 bases and J by 4 bases, with 13 bases of the junction left unmatched. The CDR3 has 17 residues. The CDR3 sequence is CASSFQALGGWADTQYF. CDR3 DNA sequence: TGTGCCAGCAGCTTCCAAGCCCTCGGGGGGTGGGCAGATACGCAGTATTTT.

This clonotype was observed many times. V is TRBV20-1 and J is TRBJ2-1, with D maybe TRBD2 (5 bases). V lost 5 bases, J lost 6 bases, and 14 bases lay in between. From germline, CDR1 is DFQATT and CDR2 SNEGSKA (reference sequence). This CDR3 contains 13 residues. This CDR3 reads CSAPSPSTNEQFF. The CDR3 nucleotides read TGCAGTGCTCCGAGTCCTAGCACCAATGAGCAGTTCTTC.

Details on this clonotype: A much bigger clone sits one base away, suggesting this may be a read error. Since the CDR3 does not end with the conserved phenylalanine or tryptophan, this likely comes from a read error. This chain links TRBV29-1 with TRBJ2-7, with 8 positions matching TRBD1. Germline V gene sequence: CDR1 SQVTM, CDR2 ANQGSEA. V dropped 4 bases and J dropped 1; count of bases not matched to a gene: 9. The CDR3 is made up of 15 amino acids. CDR3 loop: CSVARQGRRSYEQYL. Written as DNA, the CDR3 is TGCAGCGTTGCTAGACAGGGGAGAAGGTCCTACGAGCAGTACCTC.

This clonotype has a count of ten or more. The genes are TRBV6-5 and TRBJ2-7; the match to TRBD1 covers 10 bases. V dropped 6 bases and J dropped 5; count of bases not matched to a gene: 10. The CDR3 is made up of 15 amino acids. Germline CDR1 and CDR2: MNHEY and SVGAGI. The CDR3 is CASSRDRGRSHEQYF. Here the CDR3 DNA reads TGTGCCAGCAGCCGAGACAGGGGGCGGTCCCACGAGCAGTACTTC.

This clonotype showed up many times. The rearrangement uses TRBV20-1 and TRBJ1-1; D is uncertain. V lost 6 bases and J 5 bases, leaving 7 bases between the germline ends. CDR3 length: 10 residues. Germline CDR1 DFQATT, CDR2 SNEGSKA (reference sequence). CDR3 sequence reads: CSAPRTEAFF. CDR3 DNA: TGCAGTGCCCCGAGGACTGAAGCTTTCTTT.

Ten or more counts support this clonotype. This chain uses TRBV6-1 with TRBJ1-1, with 10 bases lining up with TRBD1. V lost 6 bases, J lost 6 bases, and 1 base stayed unmatched. Germline loops: CDR1 MNHNS, CDR2 SASEGT. The CDR3 runs 12 residues. CDR3 protein: CASRGQGAEAFF. The CDR3, as DNA: TGTGCCAGCAGAGGACAGGGGGCTGAAGCTTTCTTT.

This clonotype was picked up many times. J is TRBJ2-2 and V is TRBV12-3 or TRBV12-4, with a possible D match to TRBD1 (6 bases). With 5 bases removed from V and 0 bases from J, the gap between germline ends came to 13 bases. The length of the CDR3 is 16 residues. CDR3 protein: CASSVDRMTNTGELFF. CDR3 nucleotide sequence: TGTGCCAGCAGTGTCGACAGGATGACGAACACCGGGGAGCTGTTTTTT.

V is TRBV6-6 and J is TRBJ2-7; D not resolved. Germline values: CDR1 MNHNY, CDR2 SVGAGI (reference sequence). CDR3 size: 13 residues. The V end lost 2 bases, the J end lost 4 bases, and 9 bases lay between the germline ends. The CDR3 nucleotides are TGTGCCAGCAGTTACATTGAGGATTACGAGCAGTACTTC. Translating it yields CASSYIEDYEQYF.

V usage is TRBV18 and J usage is TRBJ2-2, with 7 bases fitting TRBD1. Per the germline V gene, CDR1 is KGHSH and CDR2 is LQKENI. V shed 9 bases and J 6 bases; nucleotides not matched to a gene: 4. CDR3 length equals 12 residues. The CDR3 DNA reads as TGTGCCAGTACGACAGGGTCCGGGGAGCTGTTTTTT. This gives the protein CASTTGSGELFF.

In this sample, this clonotype turned up many times. This CDR3 reads CASSLVRDRGRVRHNEQFF. CDR3 nucleotide sequence: TGTGCCAGCAGCTTAGTCCGGGACAGGGGGCGGGTAAGGCACAATGAGCAGTTCTTC. This chain joins TRBV7-9 and TRBJ2-1; 12 bases fit TRBD1. The CDR3 is 19 amino acids. Germline V gives CDR1 SEHNR, CDR2 FQNEAQ (reference sequence). J was trimmed by 5 bases and V by 1 base; bases with no gene match: 12.

This clonotype was found a few times. V is TRBV28 and J is TRBJ2-5; 10 bases agree with TRBD1. Losses at the gene ends were 5 bases for V and 9 bases for J; bases not matched to a gene: 9. CDR1 and CDR2 from the germline V gene are MDHEN and SYDVKM. The CDR3 sequence is 14 residues long. CDR3 nucleotides: TGTGCCAGCAGTACTCCAGGGACAGGGGAGCCCCAGTACTTC. Encoded protein: CASSTPGTGEPQYF.

In its sample, this clonotype was seen many times. The genes are TRBV30 and TRBJ2-2; D perhaps matches TRBD1 (6 bases). This CDR3 contains 11 residues. V was clipped by 4 bases and J by 6 bases, with 6 bases between them. Germline assignment: CDR1 GTSNPN and CDR2 SVGIG (reference sequence). CDR3 protein: CAWTGAGELFF. The CDR3 coding sequence is TGTGCCTGGACAGGGGCCGGGGAGCTGTTTTTT.

This clonotype came up many times. The rearrangement links TRBV24-1 to TRBJ2-2; 9 nucleotides align to TRBD1. This CDR3 has 14 residues. J was trimmed by 4 bases and V by 7 bases; bases with no gene match: 3. CDR1 and CDR2 (germline): KGHDR, SFDVKD. The CDR3 here is CATRDRGGTGELFF. The DNA for the CDR3 is TGTGCCACCAGGGACAGGGGAGGCACCGGGGAGCTGTTTTTT.

Many counts were recorded for this clonotype. V gene TRBV29-1 combines with J gene TRBJ2-3; the D is unclear. Germline loops: CDR1 SQVTM, CDR2 ANQGSEA. V lost 3 bases, J lost 2 bases, and 3 bases lay in between. This CDR3 comprises 11 residues. The CDR3 reads CSVDLTDTQYF. The CDR3 bases are TGCAGCGTTGATCTCACAGATACGCAGTATTTT.